This passage covers 19 T cell receptor beta chains from one sample sequenced in a study of blood T cell repertoires in COVID-19. Clones were sequenced by immunoSEQ multiplex PCR, and TCRdb holds only the in-frame ones, with some missing. The sample has 85,000 to 100,000 clones, 85% seen once. Sequenced sample: peripheral blood. These receptors were collected from a man between 60 and 75 years old with acute or convalescent COVID-19.

A single count supports this clone. The chain has TRBV7-9 and TRBJ2-1, with D possibly matching TRBD2 (6 bases). Germline V gene data show CDR1 as SEHNR and CDR2 as FQNEAQ (reference sequence). Trimming pared 5 bases from V and 1 base from J, leaving 9 bases between. This CDR3 contains 14 residues. The CDR3 nucleotides read TGTGCCAGCAGCCCCGGGACTTCCTACAATGAGCAGTTCTTC. Translated, it gives CASSPGTSYNEQFF.

The chain recombines TRBV5-1 with TRBJ2-1, with 14 bases aligning to TRBD2. In germline, CDR1 is SGHRS, CDR2 YFSETQ. The V gene end was trimmed by 5 bases and the J gene end by 8 bases; junction bases not matched to a gene: 9. This CDR3 has 16 amino acids. The CDR3 DNA follows: TGCGCCAGCAGATACGGGGGACTAGCGGGAGACGATGAGCAGTTCTTC. It specifies CASRYGGLAGDDEQFF.

The genes are TRBV6-5 and TRBJ2-4, with a weak D call TRBD1 (6 bases). V lost 5 bases and J lost 0, with 11 bases in between. Germline CDR1 and CDR2: MNHEY and SVGAGI. CDR3 length: 15 residues. CDR3 sequence reads: CASSPGALAKNIQYF. DNA for the CDR3: TGTGCCAGCAGTCCAGGGGCCTTAGCCAAAAACATTCAGTACTTC.

This chain joins TRBV7-6 and TRBJ1-4; 8 bases are shared with TRBD1. V lost 5 bases, J lost 3 bases, and 8 bases stayed unmatched. The CDR3 spans 16 residues. Germline assignment: CDR1 SGHVS and CDR2 FNYEAQ. The CDR3 coding sequence is TGTGCCAGCAGCCCCAGGACAGGGCGGGCTAATGAAAAACTGTTTTTT. Residues: CASSPRTGRANEKLFF.

The chain recombines TRBV4-1 with TRBJ1-6, with a tentative D call TRBD1 (5 bases). The ends were cut back, 1 base at V and 8 bases at J, with 6 bases in the middle. Germline CDR1 reads MGHRA; CDR2 reads YSYEKL. The CDR3 sequence is 13 residues long. The CDR3: CASSQAQDSPLHF. In DNA form, the CDR3 reads TGCGCCAGCAGCCAAGCACAGGATTCACCCCTCCACTTT.

The rearrangement joins TRBV9 to TRBJ2-3; no clear D. V lost 0 bases to trimming and J lost 4 bases, with 6 bases between them. CDR1 and CDR2 from the germline V gene are SGDLS and YYNGEE. The CDR3 length is 13 residues. The CDR3 DNA sequence: TGTGCCAGCAGCGTAGTTTCCGCAGATACGCAGTATTTT. This encodes CASSVVSADTQYF.

This chain joins TRBV6-5 and TRBJ1-1, with D perhaps matching TRBD1 (6 bases). The CDR3 totals 15 residues. Germline V gene sequence: CDR1 MNHEY, CDR2 SVGAGI. Trimming took off 2 bases at V and 0 bases at J, with 10 bases between the two ends. The CDR3 DNA sequence: TGTGCCAGCAGTTACACCAGGGGTTTGAACACTGAAGCTTTCTTT. Amino acids: CASSYTRGLNTEAFF.

V and J are TRBV7-8 and TRBJ1-1; no definite D call. Between the trimmed V and J ends, which lost 1 base and 8 bases, there was a span of 5 bases. The CDR3 length is 11 residues. The germline V gene has CDR1 SGHVS and CDR2 FQNEAQ. The CDR3 spells CASSLDGEAFF. DNA for the CDR3: TGTGCCAGCAGCTTAGACGGGGAAGCTTTCTTT.

Concerning this clone: Germline is not matched at one junction end, which may reflect a read error. J is TRBJ1-1 and V is TRBV7-2; D remains unclear. This CDR3 spans 13 amino acids. The germline V gene encodes CDR1 SGHTA and CDR2 FQGNSA. CDR3 residues: CASSLVAGRAGIF. The CDR3 DNA reads as TGTGCCAGCAGCTTAGTGGCCGGGAGGGCGGGAATCTTT.

The CDR3 DNA follows: TGTGCCAGTAGTATCTCGACAGCAGCTAACTATGGCTACACCTTC. It yields the protein CASSISTAANYGYTF. The genes are TRBV19 and TRBJ1-2; D perhaps matches TRBD1 (5 bases). V lost 3 bases and J lost 0, with 11 bases in between. There are 15 residues in the CDR3. In germline, CDR1 is LNHDA, CDR2 SQIVND (reference sequence). Variable domain in full (rest from reference TRBV19 and TRBJ1-2): DGGITQSPKYLFRKEGQNVTLSCEQNLNHDAMYWYRQDPGQGLRLIYYSQIVNDFQKGDIAEGYSVSREKKESFPLTVTSAQKNPTAFYLCASSISTAANYGYTFGSGTRLTVV.

This rearrangement joins TRBV11-2 to TRBJ2-7; D remains unclear. Germline V CDR1 and CDR2: SGHAT, FQNNGV. This CDR3 has 12 amino acids. The ends were cut back, 2 bases at V and 7 bases at J, with 9 bases in the middle. The CDR3 DNA follows: TGTGCCAGCAGCTTAAGCGTATGGGAGCAGTACTTC. The encoded protein is CASSLSVWEQYF.

The table lists this clone with a count of one. The gene calls are TRBV12-5 and TRBJ2-7; D is possibly TRBD2 (6 bases). CDR1 is LGHNT, CDR2 FRNRAP, per germline. V was shortened by 6 bases and J by 3 bases, with 30 bases between the two germline ends. This CDR3 region has 19 residues. The CDR3, as DNA: TGTGCTAGTGGACGCTCGGGAGACTCCACCCATCTTGGGGTCTACGAGCAGTACTTC. It is translated as CASGRSGDSTHLGVYEQYF.

V is TRBV11-2 and J is TRBJ1-1; 7 bases agree with TRBD1. The CDR3 has 12 residues. Losses at the gene ends were 1 base for V and 8 bases for J; bases not matched to a gene: 1. CDR1 is SGHAT, CDR2 FQNNGV, per germline. The CDR3 is CASSLAGQEAFF. For the CDR3, the DNA is TGTGCCAGCAGCTTAGCGGGACAGGAAGCTTTCTTT.

This clone was detected a few times. The CDR3 sequence: CASSSQGRHGELFF. In DNA form, the CDR3 reads TGTGCCAGCAGCTCTCAGGGTCGTCACGGGGAGCTGTTTTTT. This chain joins TRBV7-8 and TRBJ2-2; tentative D call: TRBD1 (5 bases). The germline V and J ends were trimmed by 4 bases and 7 bases, with 13 bases remaining between them. This CDR3 comprises 14 residues. Germline V gene lookup returns CDR1 SGHVS and CDR2 FQNEAQ.

The chain couples TRBV30 to TRBJ1-1; D is perhaps TRBD1 (6 bases). The CDR3 length is 13 residues. V was cut by 3 bases and J by 3 bases, with 11 bases left in between. Germline V gene sequence: CDR1 GTSNPN, CDR2 SVGIG (reference sequence). The CDR3 sequence: CAWSVKGDTEAFF. CDR3 nucleotides: TGTGCCTGGAGCGTGAAGGGGGACACTGAAGCTTTCTTT.

The chain couples TRBV23-1 to TRBJ2-7, with 10 positions matching TRBD1. TRBV23-1 is flagged as an ORF with uncertain function. This CDR3 has 16 amino acids. The trim removed 0 bases at V and 3 bases at J, leaving 5 bases unmatched. CDR3 region: CASSQSGQGKDYEQYF. CDR3 DNA: TGCGCCAGCAGTCAATCGGGACAGGGGAAAGACTACGAGCAGTACTTC.

This clone was observed once. The genes are TRBV6-5 and TRBJ1-1; 8 bases agree with TRBD1. After removal of 7 bases from V and 7 bases from J, the junction contained 8 bases not matched to a gene. The CDR3 contains 13 residues. The germline V gene has CDR1 MNHEY and CDR2 SVGAGI. The CDR3 here is CASTGTGQLEAFF. CDR3 DNA: TGTGCCAGCACCGGGACAGGTCAGCTTGAAGCTTTCTTT.

The chain links TRBV6-5 to TRBJ1-3; no clear D. CDR1 and CDR2 from the germline V gene are MNHEY and SVGAGI. This CDR3 contains 16 residues. The V end lost 0 bases, the J end lost 0 bases, and 9 bases lay between the germline ends. The CDR3, as DNA: TGTGCCAGCAGTTACTCACAGCCCCGCTCTGGAAACACCATATATTTT. This codes for CASSYSQPRSGNTIYF.

This clone was observed a handful of times. The chain has TRBV4-2 and TRBJ1-4; possible D gene TRBD1, 5 bases. The germline CDR1 and CDR2 sequences are LGHNA and YNFKEQ. The CDR3 is made up of 16 amino acids. The V end was cut by 0 bases, the J end by 3 bases, with 11 bases between. In nucleotides, the CDR3 is TGTGCCAGCAGCCAAGATAATCAGGGCCCTAATGAAAAACTGTTTTTT. Translation gives CASSQDNQGPNEKLFF.